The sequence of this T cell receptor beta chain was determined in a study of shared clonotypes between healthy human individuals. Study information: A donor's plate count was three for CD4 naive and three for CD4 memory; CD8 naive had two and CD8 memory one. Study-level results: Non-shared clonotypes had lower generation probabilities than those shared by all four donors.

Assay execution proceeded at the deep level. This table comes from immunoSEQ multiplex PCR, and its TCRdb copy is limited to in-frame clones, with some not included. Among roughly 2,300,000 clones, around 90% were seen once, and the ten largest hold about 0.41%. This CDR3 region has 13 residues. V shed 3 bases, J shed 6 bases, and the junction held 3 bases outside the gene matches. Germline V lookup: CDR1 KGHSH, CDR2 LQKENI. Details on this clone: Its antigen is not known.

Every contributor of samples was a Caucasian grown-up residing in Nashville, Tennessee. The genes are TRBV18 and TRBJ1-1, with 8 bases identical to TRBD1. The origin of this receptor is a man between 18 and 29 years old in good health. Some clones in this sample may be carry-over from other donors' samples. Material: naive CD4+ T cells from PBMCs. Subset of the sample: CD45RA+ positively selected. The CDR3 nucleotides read TGTGCCAGCTCACCCCAGGGGGCCTCTGAAGCTTTCTTT. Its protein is CASSPQGASEAFF. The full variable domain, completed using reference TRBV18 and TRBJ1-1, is NAGVMQNPRHLVRRRGQEARLRCSPMKGHSHVYWYRQLPEEGLKFMVYLQKENIIDESGMPKERFSAEFPKEGPSILRIQQVVRGDSAAYFCASSPQGASEAFFGQGTRLTVV.